This T cell receptor (beta chain) stems from a study of CXCR3-negative and CXCR3-positive naive CD8 T cells. By phenotype, naive CD8+ T cells were CD45RO-CCR7+CD27+CD95-. Germline V gene data show CDR1 as MDHEN and CDR2 as SYDVKM. This CDR3 region has 16 residues. Judged by frequency, this clonotype is medium-sized. Carrying UMI labels, the TRB cDNA libraries were prepared through 5' RACE. TCRdb reanalyzed the 5' RACE reads, giving one entry per CDR3 protein sequence and no DNA. The sample totals about 41,000 distinct CDR3 sequences. This TCR came from a human donor in good health. Some clones in this sample may be carry-over from other donors' samples. The rearrangement joins TRBV28 to TRBJ2-4; TCRdb lists TRBD1, though no DNA is available to test this call. The sequenced sample consisted of naive CXCR3- CD8+ T cells from blood. Documented subset: CD45RO-CCR7+CD27+CD95- naive CD8+ T cells lacking CXCR3 (TNR3-). The chain's CDR3 is CASSWGTVVAKNIQYF.